The present entry profiles one T cell receptor beta chain with its context. After removal of 7 bases from V and 10 bases from J, the junction contained 10 bases not matched to a gene. CDR1 and CDR2 from the germline V gene are SGHRS and YFSETQ. This CDR3 comprises 14 residues. This specimen comes from a study of blood T cell repertoires in COVID-19. At the level of the study: Sources were T cells, B-cell-depleted T cells, or PBMCs; the material itself was cDNA or gDNA.

Authors' methods: Amplification from reference gene primers served as the basis for estimated nucleated cell counts. Clones were read by immunoSEQ multiplex PCR, and TCRdb kept only the in-frame ones, dropping some. V, J and clone size derive from that table, while D and trimming were established from the DNA sequence. This sample carries 210,000 or so clones, approximately 90% of them seen once, and the ten largest clones take 3.5% to 5%. The sequence was collected from a man aged 50 to 59 with acute or convalescent COVID-19. The genes are TRBV5-1 and TRBJ1-4; TRBD1 agrees at 10 bases. The sample comprised peripheral blood. The CDR3 nucleotides are TGCGCCAGCTCGGGCGGGACAGGGGCTCGAAAACTGTTTTTT. This encodes CASSGGTGARKLFF.